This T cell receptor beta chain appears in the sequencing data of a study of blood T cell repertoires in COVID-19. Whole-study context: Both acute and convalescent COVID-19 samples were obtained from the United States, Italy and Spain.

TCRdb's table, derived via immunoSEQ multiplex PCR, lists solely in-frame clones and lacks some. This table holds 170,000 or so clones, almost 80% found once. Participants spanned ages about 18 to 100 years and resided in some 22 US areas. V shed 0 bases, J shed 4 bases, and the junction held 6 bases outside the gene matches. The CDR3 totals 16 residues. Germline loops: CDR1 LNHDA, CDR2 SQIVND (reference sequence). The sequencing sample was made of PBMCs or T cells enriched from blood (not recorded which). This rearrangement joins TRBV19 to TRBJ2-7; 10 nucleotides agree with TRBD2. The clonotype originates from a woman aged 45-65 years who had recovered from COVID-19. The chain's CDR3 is CASSIEGTSVGYEQYF. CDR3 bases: TGTGCCAGTAGTATAGAGGGGACTAGCGTCGGATACGAGCAGTACTTC.